These 24 T cell receptor beta chains originate from one sample sequenced in a study of blood T cells in healthy people across ages (dated by TCRdb to between 2014 and 2016). Library creation used 5' RACE. Instrument on record: Illumina HiSeq 2500. A second PCR of 7 to 11 cycles was run with a J-beta primer mix and a sample-barcoded 5' primer. Using fastp trimming at Q25 and MiXCR clonotype assembly, TCRdb reanalyzed the public sequencing data and kept in-frame beta chains. Each CDR3 protein appears once, grouped with its most common genes and DNA. The sample records 500,000 to 650,000 distinct CDR3 sequences, about 25% of which are singletons. The top ten constitute about 3.3% of the sample. The sample was also reused in another study, on T cells of mothers and their children.

Input material: blood. The source is a boy aged 2 to 10 in good health.

V and J are TRBV7-8 and TRBJ2-1, with D possibly being TRBD2 (5 bases). Looked up from germline, CDR1 is SGHVS and CDR2 is FQNEAQ. The CDR3 covers 13 residues. The germline V and J ends were trimmed by 5 bases and 8 bases, with 13 bases remaining between them. CDR3 DNA sequence: TGTGCCAGCAGCCGATCGCCGAGGGATGAGCAGTTCTTC. Translated: CASSRSPRDEQFF.

This chain links TRBV7-9 with TRBJ1-3; D is ambiguous. The CDR3 contains 14 residues. Germline-derived CDR1 and CDR2 are SEHNR and FQNEAQ (reference sequence). The V and J ends lost 1 base and 2 bases respectively, with 6 bases between them. CDR3 in amino acids: CASSLEGPGNTIYF. The DNA of the CDR3 is TGTGCCAGCAGCTTAGAGGGTCCTGGAAACACCATATATTTT.

This clonotype was seen repeatedly, ten times or more. The chain has TRBV6-2 or TRBV6-3 and TRBJ2-2; D is perhaps TRBD1 or TRBD2 (5 bases each). CDR1 and CDR2 (germline): MNHEY, SVGEGT. Trimming stripped 2 bases from V and 6 bases from J, with 10 bases between. The CDR3 covers 14 residues. CDR3 DNA sequence: TGTGCCAGCAGTTACACGGGGCGGGCCGGGGAGCTGTTTTTT. Its translation is CASSYTGRAGELFF.

This clonotype was found a few times. A much larger clone is a single base away; this may be a read error. The rearrangement links TRBV5-1 to TRBJ2-1; D is possibly TRBD2 (7 bases). Trimming shortened V by 4 bases and J by 7 bases, and 15 bases separated the two germline ends. CDR3 length equals 14 residues. CDR1 is SGHRS and CDR2 is YFSETQ in the germline V gene. CDR3: CASSEGGGRNEQFF. CDR3 bases: TGCGCCAGCAGCGAGGGGGGGGGCCGAAATGAGCAGTTCTTC.

This clonotype has only a few counts. This chain uses TRBV25-1 with TRBJ1-2; a weak D match, TRBD1 (5 bases). Trimming took 1 base from V and 6 from J, leaving 12 bases between them. Germline CDR1 is MGHDK and CDR2 is SYGVNS. The CDR3 sequence is 14 residues long. Here the CDR3 reads CASSEWSGLDGYTF. The CDR3 coding sequence is TGTGCCAGCAGTGAATGGTCAGGGTTAGATGGCTACACCTTC.

This clonotype showed up just a few times. V usage is TRBV13 and J usage is TRBJ2-1; the match to TRBD2 covers 10 bases. The germline V gene has CDR1 PRHDT and CDR2 FYEKMQ (reference sequence). J lost 9 bases, V lost 4 bases, and 12 bases had no gene match. The CDR3 runs 16 residues. CDR3 nucleotides: TGTGCCAGCAGCTCCCAGGGGACTAGCGTAGTAGGTGAGCAGTTCTTC. It translates to CASSSQGTSVVGEQFF.

This chain connects TRBV5-4 to TRBJ2-3, with 9 bases that match TRBD2. The CDR3 is 15 residues long. CDR1 and CDR2 from the germline V gene are SGHNT and YYREEE (reference sequence). V was clipped by 0 bases and J by 4 bases; unmatched bases: 3. The DNA for the CDR3 is TGTGCCAGCAGCTTGGGTAGCGGGAGTCCAGATACGCAGTATTTT. As protein: CASSLGSGSPDTQYF.

J is TRBJ2-1 and V is TRBV20-1; D remains unclear. Germline CDR1 reads DFQATT; CDR2 reads SNEGSKA (reference sequence). The CDR3 is 12 residues long. The V gene lost 4 bases and the J gene lost 6 bases, with 10 bases spanning the gap. In nucleotides, the CDR3 is TGCAGTGCTATCAGCCCTCGCAATGAGCAGTTCTTC. Translated: CSAISPRNEQFF.

The sample holds a few counts of this clonotype. The CDR3 coding sequence is TGTGCCAGCAGTCCAACCCCGGGCAGGGGAGATGAAAAACTGTTTTTT. This sequence encodes CASSPTPGRGDEKLFF. The V and J genes are TRBV27 and TRBJ1-4, with a weak D call TRBD1 (6 bases). The germline V gene encodes CDR1 MNHEY and CDR2 SMNVEV (reference sequence). The CDR3 has 16 amino acids. V gave up 5 bases and J gave up 6 bases, with 19 bases separating them.

This clonotype turned up a few times. The chain recombines TRBV5-1 with TRBJ2-7; D ambiguous. The ends were cut back, 7 bases at V and 5 bases at J, with 16 bases in the middle. The CDR3 is 13 residues long. Germline V gene lookup returns CDR1 SGHRS and CDR2 YFSETQ. CDR3 bases: TGCGCCAGCGTAGGCCCCAATGCGGACGAGCAGTACTTC. Its protein product is CASVGPNADEQYF.

The J gene is TRBJ2-5, the V gene TRBV30; TRBD1 matches at 8 bases. The germline V gene has CDR1 GTSNPN and CDR2 SVGIG (reference sequence). Unmatched junction bases numbered 5, after V lost 0 bases and J lost 5 bases. CDR3 length: 14 amino acids. The CDR3 region is CAWSVRDRWETQYF. The CDR3 DNA is TGTGCCTGGAGTGTCCGGGACAGGTGGGAGACCCAGTACTTC.

This clonotype was picked up a small number of times. The J gene is TRBJ2-5, the V gene TRBV2; 8 positions agree with TRBD2. The CDR3 contains 19 residues. With V trimmed by 4 bases and J by 2 bases, 18 bases remained unmatched. Germline V gene sequence: CDR1 SNHLY, CDR2 FYNNEI. The CDR3 loop is CASSARAGVGSRGQETQYF. The CDR3 DNA follows: TGTGCCAGCAGTGCTCGAGCGGGAGTTGGGTCCCGGGGGCAAGAGACCCAGTACTTC.

The rearrangement uses TRBV27 and TRBJ2-5; a weak D match, TRBD2 (6 bases). With the DNA end fitting TRBJ2-7 better, the J assignment may be wrong. The germline CDR1 and CDR2 sequences are MNHEY and SMNVEV (reference sequence). The CDR3 runs to 13 residues. The CDR3 DNA reads as TGTGCCAGCACGGTGGCGGGGTCCTACGAGCAGTACTTC. Protein product: CASTVAGSYEQYF.

A few counts support this clonotype. The rearrangement links TRBV7-2 to TRBJ1-1; D uncertain. The CDR3 is 15 amino acids. Trimming took 2 bases from V and 2 from J, leaving 12 bases between them. Germline loops: CDR1 SGHTA, CDR2 FQGNSA. The CDR3 spells CASSLLVIRNTEAFF. Written as DNA, the CDR3 is TGTGCCAGCAGCTTATTGGTGATTCGTAACACTGAAGCTTTCTTT.

About this clonotype: An end of the junction differs from the germline gene, which may be a read error. J is TRBJ2-3 and V is TRBV4-3; 11 bases are shared with TRBD2. Germline V gene data show CDR1 as LGHNA and CDR2 as YSLEER. The CDR3 extends over 17 amino acids. The CDR3 sequence: CAGSQALLAGAPDTQYF. The CDR3 region has the DNA TGCGCCGGCAGCCAAGCCCTACTAGCGGGAGCCCCAGATACGCAGTATTTT.

The chain uses TRBV30 and TRBJ2-3; no firm D call. Germline values: CDR1 GTSNPN, CDR2 SVGIG (reference sequence). Trimming stripped 3 bases from V and 6 bases from J, with 13 bases between. The CDR3 loop spans 13 amino acids. The CDR3 DNA reads as TGTGCCTGGAGCCTGGCAATCTTGGATACGCAGTATTTT. As protein: CAWSLAILDTQYF.

In this sample, this clonotype turned up a few times. The V gene is TRBV4-2, the J gene TRBJ1-4, with D perhaps matching TRBD1 (5 bases). Germline CDR1 and CDR2: LGHNA and YNFKEQ. The CDR3 has 15 amino acids. The V and J ends lost 3 bases and 0 bases respectively, with 8 bases between them. This CDR3 reads CASSHDRSTNEKLFF. CDR3 coding DNA: TGTGCCAGCAGCCACGACAGATCAACTAATGAAAAACTGTTTTTT.

This clonotype was counted a few times. This chain links TRBV10-3 with TRBJ2-5, with 9 bases fitting TRBD1. J was trimmed by 1 base and V by 6 bases; bases with no gene match: 0. The CDR3 consists of 13 residues. Germline CDR1 ENHRY, CDR2 SYGVKD. The CDR3 bases are TGTGCCATCAGGGGACAGGGCCAAGAGACCCAGTACTTC. Translated: CAIRGQGQETQYF.

The V call is TRBV20-1, the J call TRBJ1-2; 8 positions match TRBD1. Per germline, CDR1 DFQATT and CDR2 SNEGSKA (reference sequence). This CDR3 has 12 residues. Losses at the gene ends were 5 bases for V and 6 bases for J; bases not matched to a gene: 5. The CDR3 bases are TGCAGTGCTTACGGACAGGGCGATGGCTACACCTTC. It yields the protein CSAYGQGDGYTF.

This clonotype occurred a few times. V and J are TRBV28 and TRBJ2-7; TRBD1 matches 8 bases. CDR1 MDHEN and CDR2 SYDVKM come from the germline V gene. The CDR3 loop spans 14 amino acids. Unmatched junction bases numbered 5, after V lost 7 bases and J lost 0 bases. The chain's CDR3 is CASITGTGSYEQYF. CDR3 bases: TGTGCCAGCATCACCGGGACAGGCTCCTACGAGCAGTACTTC. The full variable domain, in which reference TRBV28 and TRBJ2-7 provide the parts outside the CDR3, is DVKVTQSSRYLVKRTGEKVFLECVQDMDHENMFWYRQDPGLGLRLIYFSYDVKMKEKGDIPEGYSVSREKKERFSLILESASTNQTSMYLCASITGTGSYEQYFGPGTRLTVT.

The chain recombines TRBV9 with TRBJ2-5; D perhaps matches TRBD1 (6 bases). The V gene lost 3 bases and the J gene lost 5 bases, with 14 bases spanning the gap. The CDR3 loop spans 14 amino acids. The V gene's germline CDR1 is SGDLS and CDR2 YYNGEE. The CDR3 loop reads CASSASQGMETQYF. DNA for the CDR3: TGTGCCAGCAGCGCATCCCAGGGGATGGAGACCCAGTACTTC.

The table lists this clonotype with a few counts. The rearrangement joins TRBV20-1 to TRBJ2-5, with D perhaps TRBD1 (5 bases). The J call may be incorrect, as the DNA end agrees better with TRBJ2-7. Germline CDR1 and CDR2: DFQATT and SNEGSKA (reference sequence). The CDR3 spans 12 residues. The CDR3 DNA is TGCAGTGCTACCAGGGACTCCTACGAGCAGTACTTC. This encodes CSATRDSYEQYF.

This clonotype has just a few counts. This chain uses TRBV5-1 with TRBJ1-1; D gene uncertain. The CDR3 spans 14 residues. The V gene's germline CDR1 is SGHRS and CDR2 YFSETQ. The ends were cut back, 1 base at V and 4 bases at J, with 11 bases in the middle. For the CDR3, the DNA is TGCGCCAGCAGCTTGTGGTGGGAAACCACTGAAGCTTTCTTT. Translation: CASSLWWETTEAFF.

J is TRBJ2-5 and V is TRBV12-3 or TRBV12-4; tentative D call: TRBD1 (5 bases). The CDR3 loop spans 16 amino acids. The V and J ends lost 3 bases and 5 bases respectively, with 19 bases between them. As DNA, the CDR3 is TGTGCCAGCAGTTTTAGTGGGCTAGGCCAGGGTGAGACCCAGTACTTC. This codes for CASSFSGLGQGETQYF.